The 32 T cell receptor beta chains in this list originate from one sample, sequenced in a study of T cells in Graves' hyperthyroidism and ophthalmopathy. Amplification of TCR beta CDR3 regions used RNA as the template. First-round RT-PCR with HTBI primers amplified the TCR CDR3 region. Via MiXCR, TCRdb re-called the multiplex PCR reads, giving one row per CDR3 protein. The sample lists around 300,000 distinct CDR3 sequences, about 15% seen once, with 20% to 25% in the top ten. Sequencing was carried out using blood. These receptors were collected from a woman in her thirties with Graves' hyperthyroidism.

At least ten counts were recorded for this clonotype. The chain links TRBV5-8 to TRBJ2-5, with D possibly being TRBD1 (6 bases). Germline loops: CDR1 SGHTS, CDR2 YDEGEE. The length of the CDR3 is 13 residues. Trimming removed 4 bases from V and 2 bases from J, with 9 bases in between. The CDR3 DNA reads as TGTGCCAGCAGCCGACAGGTACAAGAGACCCAGTACTTC. It codes for CASSRQVQETQYF.

This clonotype has more than one count but fewer than ten. V is TRBV11-2 and J is TRBJ2-7; weak D call: TRBD2 (6 bases). V lost 0 bases, J lost 4 bases, and 13 bases lay in between. This CDR3 has 15 amino acids. Germline loops: CDR1 SGHAT, CDR2 FQNNGV. Here the CDR3 reads CASSLDMTRTYEQYF. CDR3 bases: TGTGCCAGCAGCTTAGATATGACTAGAACTTACGAGCAGTACTTC.

The V call is TRBV18, the J call TRBJ2-1; 10 positions agree with TRBD1. V lost 3 bases to trimming and J lost 9 bases; unmatched junction nucleotides: 5. The germline gives CDR1 KGHSH, CDR2 LQKENI. The CDR3 sequence is 14 residues long. CDR3 loop: CASSPGQGVGEQFF. CDR3 in DNA: TGTGCCAGCTCACCCGGACAGGGGGTCGGTGAGCAGTTCTTC.

This clonotype was observed at least ten times. This chain uses TRBV12-3 or TRBV12-4 with TRBJ2-2, with D hard to call. The length of the CDR3 is 15 residues. The germline V and J ends were trimmed by 2 bases and 2 bases, with 9 bases remaining between them. In DNA form, the CDR3 reads TGTGCCAGCAGTTTATACGGGTCCAACACCGGGGAGCTGTTTTTT. Translation: CASSLYGSNTGELFF.

This clonotype has at least ten counts. No DNA is shown, since the ends of the CDR3 on it are uncertain; the CDR3 is the one TCRdb lists. V is TRBV28 and J is TRBJ1-2. Inclusive of both ends, the CDR3 amounts to 14 amino acids. Looked up from germline, CDR1 is MDHEN and CDR2 is SYDVKM. CDR3 region: CASSTSGVLHGYTF.

The table lists this clonotype with many counts. This chain connects TRBV29-1 to TRBJ2-7, with D perhaps TRBD1 (6 bases). Germline lookup yields CDR1 SQVTM and CDR2 ANQGSEA. The germline V and J ends were trimmed by 7 bases and 0 bases, with 10 bases remaining between them. The CDR3 extends over 12 amino acids. The DNA for the CDR3 is TGCAGCGCCGGACAGAGCTCCTACGAGCAGTACTTC. This translates into CSAGQSSYEQYF.

The chain uses TRBV19 and TRBJ2-1; 7 bases align to TRBD2. Germline values: CDR1 LNHDA, CDR2 SQIVND (reference sequence). V dropped 9 bases and J dropped 9; count of bases not matched to a gene: 17. CDR3 length: 15 residues. The DNA for the CDR3 is TGTGCCAGCCGAACTGGGGCGGGAGAGTCCGGTGAGCAGTTCTTC. Translation gives CASRTGAGESGEQFF. The full variable domain, its missing parts supplied by reference TRBV19 and TRBJ2-1, is DGGITQSPKYLFRKEGQNVTLSCEQNLNHDAMYWYRQDPGQGLRLIYYSQIVNDFQKGDIAEGYSVSREKKESFPLTVTSAQKNPTAFYLCASRTGAGESGEQFFGPGTRLTVL.

Many counts were recorded for this clonotype. V and J are TRBV28 and TRBJ1-5; unclear D gene. V gave up 6 bases and J gave up 6 bases, with 18 bases separating them. CDR3 length equals 15 residues. Germline V lookup: CDR1 MDHEN, CDR2 SYDVKM. CDR3 loop: CASREGGETSQPQHF. In DNA form, the CDR3 reads TGTGCCAGCAGGGAGGGCGGGGAGACCTCTCAGCCCCAGCATTTT.

Here the CDR3 reads CSVEIGDRSYEQYF. CDR3 DNA: TGCAGCGTTGAAATCGGGGACAGGTCCTACGAGCAGTACTTC. The chain recombines TRBV29-1 with TRBJ2-7; 8 bases are a match to TRBD1. Germline trimming cut 2 bases from V and 1 base from J; bases unmatched to any gene: 4. Germline CDR1 and CDR2: SQVTM and ANQGSEA. This CDR3 has 14 amino acids.

This clonotype was picked up many times. This chain uses TRBV11-2 with TRBJ2-7; 10 bases agree with TRBD2. CDR1 is SGHAT and CDR2 is FQNNGV in the germline V gene. CDR3 length: 14 amino acids. The V segment lost 5 bases and the J segment 4 bases; nucleotides outside the gene matches: 5. CDR3 DNA sequence: TGTGCCAGCAGCCTCACTAGCGGGGATTACGAGCAGTACTTC. It yields the protein CASSLTSGDYEQYF.

The V and J genes are TRBV20-1 and TRBJ2-3; 11 bases fit TRBD2. The V and J ends lost 3 bases and 6 bases, in that order; junction bases with no gene match: 14. This CDR3 region has 17 residues. Germline V CDR1 and CDR2: DFQATT, SNEGSKA (reference sequence). CDR3 DNA: TGCAGTGCTAGGCCTCCGGGACTAGCGGTCGTGGGGGATACGCAGTATTTT. Translated: CSARPPGLAVVGDTQYF.

The J gene is TRBJ1-1, the V gene TRBV7-3; tentative D call: TRBD1 (5 bases). V was cut by 3 bases and J by 7 bases, with 15 bases left in between. The CDR3 sequence is 14 residues long. Germline V gene lookup returns CDR1 SGHTA and CDR2 FQGTGA. This CDR3 reads CASSFRDARSEAFF. CDR3 coding DNA: TGTGCCAGCAGCTTCCGGGACGCTAGAAGTGAAGCTTTCTTT.

The genes are TRBV12-3 or TRBV12-4 and TRBJ2-1, with 9 bases lining up with TRBD2. Trimming at V came to 8 bases and at J to 5 bases, leaving 10 bases not matched to a gene. The CDR3 runs 15 residues. Written as DNA, the CDR3 is TGTGCCAGCCTCGGGGCGGGAGGGCCCCACAATGAGCAGTTCTTC. Translating gives CASLGAGGPHNEQFF.

Regarding this clonotype: A read error may be the cause here, since a much bigger clone is one base away. The rearrangement links TRBV20-1 to TRBJ2-3; a weak D match, TRBD1 (5 bases). CDR1 is DFQATT and CDR2 is SNEGSKA in the germline V gene (reference sequence). V was shortened by 5 bases and J by 10 bases, with 19 bases between the two germline ends. This CDR3 is built from 13 residues. The CDR3 spells CSAGMHGADAQYF. Here the CDR3 DNA reads TGCAGTGCTGGGATGCATGGGGCGGATGCGCAGTATTTT.

This clonotype has at least ten counts. V gene TRBV11-2 combines with J gene TRBJ1-2; D is undetermined. V lost 1 base to trimming and J lost 5 bases, with 11 bases between them. The CDR3 consists of 14 residues. CDR1 and CDR2 (germline): SGHAT, FQNNGV. The CDR3 bases are TGTGCCAGCAGCTTAGGACCCAGCGATTATGGCTACACCTTC. Translated, it gives CASSLGPSDYGYTF.

This clonotype was seen many times. V gene TRBV27 combines with J gene TRBJ2-7; TRBD1 agrees at 7 bases. Germline V lookup: CDR1 MNHEY, CDR2 SMNVEV (reference sequence). J gave up 2 bases and V 5 bases, and 6 bases lay outside the gene matches. CDR3 length: 14 amino acids. CDR3 region: CASSPARGTYEQYF. The CDR3 nucleotides are TGTGCCAGCAGTCCGGCCAGGGGGACCTACGAGCAGTACTTC.

This clonotype was counted at least ten times. The genes are TRBV28 and TRBJ2-2, with a tentative D call TRBD2 (5 bases). The V and J ends lost 5 bases and 5 bases respectively, with 21 bases between them. Germline values: CDR1 MDHEN, CDR2 SYDVKM. CDR3 length: 17 residues. In DNA form, the CDR3 reads TGTGCCAGCAGTCAAGACTACGCCCGACTCGTAACCGGGGAGCTGTTTTTT. Translation gives CASSQDYARLVTGELFF.

This clonotype was observed at least ten times. The chain uses TRBV2 and TRBJ2-5; no firm D call. The germline V gene encodes CDR1 SNHLY and CDR2 FYNNEI. This CDR3 contains 13 residues. V was cut by 6 bases and J by 5 bases, with 13 bases left in between. In DNA, the CDR3 is TGTGCCAGCAGCTGGTGGAGCCAGGAGACCCAGTACTTC. This codes for CASSWWSQETQYF. The full variable domain, completed using reference TRBV2 and TRBJ2-5, is EPEVTQTPSHQVTQMGQEVILRCVPISNHLYFYWYRQILGQKVEFLVSFYNNEISEKSEIFDDQFSVERPDGSNFTLKIRSTKLEDSAMYFCASSWWSQETQYFGPGTRLLVL.

The table lists this clonotype with many counts. This rearrangement joins TRBV28 to TRBJ2-7; 10 bases are shared with TRBD1. Trimming removed 3 bases from V and 4 bases from J; junction bases left unmatched: 3. The CDR3 length is 14 residues. Looked up from germline, CDR1 is MDHEN and CDR2 is SYDVKM. CDR3 nucleotide sequence: TGTGCCAGCAGTTTGTGGGACAGGGGTTACGAGCAGTACTTC. Its translation is CASSLWDRGYEQYF.

This clonotype was observed at least ten times. The gene calls are TRBV2 and TRBJ1-1; no reliable D call. Trimming took 4 bases from V and 8 from J, leaving 14 bases between them. CDR1 and CDR2 from the germline V gene are SNHLY and FYNNEI. This CDR3 has 13 amino acids. The CDR3 loop is CASSGSWAPEAFF. Here the CDR3 DNA reads TGTGCCAGCAGTGGTTCTTGGGCACCAGAAGCTTTCTTT. Based on the CDR3 plus reference TRBV2 and TRBJ1-1, the full variable domain is EPEVTQTPSHQVTQMGQEVILRCVPISNHLYFYWYRQILGQKVEFLVSFYNNEISEKSEIFDDQFSVERPDGSNFTLKIRSTKLEDSAMYFCASSGSWAPEAFFGQGTRLTVV.

This clonotype was counted ten times or more. The chain is built from TRBV12-3 or TRBV12-4 and TRBJ2-1; D gene uncertain. The CDR3 contains 15 residues. The ends were cut back, 1 base at V and 6 bases at J, with 13 bases in the middle. The CDR3 loop is CASSLGGRRFNEQFF. CDR3 bases: TGTGCCAGCAGTTTAGGAGGAAGGAGATTCAATGAGCAGTTCTTC.

In its sample, this clonotype was seen a few times. The gene calls are TRBV29-1 and TRBJ1-2; the D gene is possibly TRBD1 (5 bases). Germline V gene data show CDR1 as SQVTM and CDR2 as ANQGSEA. The CDR3 is 15 amino acids. V was clipped by 0 bases and J by 8 bases, with 19 bases between them. CDR3 in amino acids: CSVEDRTVFPGGYTF. CDR3 nucleotides: TGCAGCGTTGAAGACCGGACTGTCTTTCCAGGGGGCTACACCTTC.

Ten or more counts support this clonotype. The chain carries TRBV5-6 and TRBJ2-7, with D maybe TRBD2 (5 bases). CDR1 SGHDT and CDR2 YYEEEE come from the germline V gene. V lost 0 bases to trimming and J lost 6 bases, with 13 bases between them. This CDR3 has 14 amino acids. The CDR3 here is CASSLVFRGSEQYF. For the CDR3, the DNA is TGTGCCAGCAGCTTGGTGTTTCGGGGTAGCGAGCAGTACTTC.

There are a few counts of this clonotype. The rearrangement uses TRBV11-2 and TRBJ2-1; 11 nucleotides line up with TRBD2. The CDR3 runs to 20 residues. Germline CDR1 is SGHAT and CDR2 is FQNNGV. V was pared by 1 base and J by 4 bases, with 15 bases of the junction left unmatched. DNA for the CDR3: TGTGCCAGCAGCTTAGGGGGGACTAGCGGAACCGGCGGGGTTTACAATGAGCAGTTCTTC. It yields the protein CASSLGGTSGTGGVYNEQFF.

V usage is TRBV4-1 and J usage is TRBJ1-5, with D uncertain. Trimming took 3 bases from V and 7 from J, leaving 13 bases between them. CDR3 length: 14 residues. Looked up from germline, CDR1 is MGHRA and CDR2 is YSYEKL. CDR3 residues: CASSQTRLEQPQHF. CDR3 DNA: TGCGCCAGCAGCCAGACAAGGTTGGAGCAGCCCCAGCATTTT.

Many counts were recorded for this clonotype. The genes are TRBV11-2 and TRBJ2-5; TRBD2 matches 8 bases. The length of the CDR3 is 14 residues. CDR1 and CDR2 from the germline V gene are SGHAT and FQNNGV. V was clipped by 6 bases and J by 5 bases; unmatched bases: 8. CDR3: CASRASGGGETQYF. The CDR3 coding sequence is TGTGCCAGCAGAGCCAGCGGGGGTGGGGAGACCCAGTACTTC.

This chain joins TRBV12-3 or TRBV12-4 and TRBJ1-3; D gene unclear. This CDR3 is built from 14 residues. The V gene lost 4 bases and the J gene lost 4 bases, with 11 bases spanning the gap. The CDR3 sequence: CASSSYSTGNTIYF. The CDR3 DNA follows: TGTGCCAGCAGTTCCTATTCTACCGGAAACACCATATATTTT.

In its sample, this clonotype was seen many times. This rearrangement joins TRBV12-3 or TRBV12-4 to TRBJ1-1; possible D gene TRBD1, 5 bases. This CDR3 has 15 residues. V was trimmed by 3 bases and J by 0 bases, leaving 11 bases between them. The CDR3, as DNA: TGTGCCAGCAGTTTCGGGGCGCGGATGAACACTGAAGCTTTCTTT. Its translation: CASSFGARMNTEAFF.

In this sample, this clonotype turned up many times. The chain combines TRBV27 with TRBJ2-7, with 8 bases fitting TRBD1. The CDR3 totals 18 residues. Trimming cost V 5 bases and J 5 bases; bases outside gene matches: 20. Germline values: CDR1 MNHEY, CDR2 SMNVEV (reference sequence). The CDR3 DNA sequence: TGTGCCAGCAGTCCCTATTCCATCCTCGGACAGGGCGTGGACGAGCAGTACTTC. This encodes CASSPYSILGQGVDEQYF.

Worth noting for this clonotype: A junction end diverges from the germline sequence, so it may reflect a read error. The chain employs TRBV6-2 or TRBV6-3 and TRBJ1-4; 9 positions match TRBD1. The CDR3 sequence is 15 residues long. The germline CDR1 and CDR2 sequences are MNHEY and SVGEGT. CDR3 sequence: CAGSRGQGRNEKLFF. Written as DNA, the CDR3 is TGTGCCGGCAGCCGGGGACAGGGAAGGAACGAAAAACTGTTTTTT.

The sample holds a few counts of this clonotype. V gene TRBV28 combines with J gene TRBJ1-2, with D unclear. CDR1 is MDHEN and CDR2 is SYDVKM in the germline V gene. V was pared by 7 bases and J by 6 bases, with 9 bases between. This CDR3 comprises 11 residues. CDR3 nucleotides: TGTGCCAGCAATGAGGGAAATGGCTACACCTTC. It specifies CASNEGNGYTF.

The chain employs TRBV29-1 and TRBJ2-6; 9 bases line up with TRBD2. This CDR3 has 18 residues. V gave up 1 base and J gave up 0 bases; unmatched junction bases: 7. In germline, CDR1 is SQVTM, CDR2 ANQGSEA. This CDR3 is CSVEASSSGVSGANVLTF. The CDR3 DNA is TGCAGCGTTGAAGCAAGTTCTAGCGGGGTCTCTGGGGCCAACGTCCTGACTTTC.